Sequencing of this T cell receptor (beta chain) was carried out in a study of shared clonotypes between healthy human individuals. Broader study findings: Rarefaction revealed incomplete sorted-subset sequencing despite large depth.

The germline gives CDR1 MDHEN, CDR2 SYDVKM. V dropped 5 bases and J dropped 0 bases, with 13 bases sitting between them. The CDR3 runs to 15 residues. Worth noting for this clone: The antigen remains undetermined.

For every subset, genomic DNA was evenly distributed across several immunoSEQ plates. Method: immunoSEQ multiplex PCR; TCRdb's copy keeps in-frame clones and lacks some. Of more than 400,000 clones in the sample, 90% to 97% were seen once. This rearrangement joins TRBV28 to TRBJ1-1; D might be TRBD1 (6 bases). The source material was naive CD4+ T cells sorted from blood. The subset is: CD45RA+ positively selected. The receptor was derived from a woman in her thirties in good health. The CDR3 loop is CASSPPTGMNTEAFF. Here the CDR3 DNA reads TGTGCCAGCAGTCCCCCAACAGGGATGAACACTGAAGCTTTCTTT.